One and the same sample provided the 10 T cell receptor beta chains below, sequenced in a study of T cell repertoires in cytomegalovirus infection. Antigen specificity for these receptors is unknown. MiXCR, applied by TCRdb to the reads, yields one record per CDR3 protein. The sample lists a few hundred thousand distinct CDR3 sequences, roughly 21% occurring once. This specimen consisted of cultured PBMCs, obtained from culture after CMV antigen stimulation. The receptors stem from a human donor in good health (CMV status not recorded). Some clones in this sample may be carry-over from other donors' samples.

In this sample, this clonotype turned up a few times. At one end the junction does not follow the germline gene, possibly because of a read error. As DNA, the CDR3 is TGTGCCAGCAGTCGCGGGACTAGCGGGAGGATGGATTTT. It translates to CASSRGTSGRMDF. The chain uses TRBV6-5 and TRBJ2-3, with TRBD2 matching over 15 bases. The germline CDR1 and CDR2 sequences are MNHEY and SVGAGI. The CDR3 is 13 amino acids.

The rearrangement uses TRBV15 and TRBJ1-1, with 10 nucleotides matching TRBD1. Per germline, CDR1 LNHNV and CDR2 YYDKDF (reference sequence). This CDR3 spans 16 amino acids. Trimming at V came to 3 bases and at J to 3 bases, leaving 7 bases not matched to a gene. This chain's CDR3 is CATSSGTGVAYTEAFF. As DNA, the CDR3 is TGTGCCACCAGCAGTGGGACAGGGGTTGCTTACACTGAAGCTTTCTTT.

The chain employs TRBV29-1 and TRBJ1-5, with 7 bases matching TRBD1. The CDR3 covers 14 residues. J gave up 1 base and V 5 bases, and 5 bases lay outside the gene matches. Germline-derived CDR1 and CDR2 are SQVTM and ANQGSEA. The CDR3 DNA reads TGCAGCGTTAGACAGGGTCCCAGCAATCAGCCCCAGCATTTT. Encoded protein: CSVRQGPSNQPQHF. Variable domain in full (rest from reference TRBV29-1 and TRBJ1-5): SAVISQKPSRDICQRGTSLTIQCQVDSQVTMMFWYRQQPGQSLTLIATANQGSEATYESGFVIDKFPISRPNLTFSTLTVSNMSPEDSSIYLCSVRQGPSNQPQHFGDGTRLSIL.

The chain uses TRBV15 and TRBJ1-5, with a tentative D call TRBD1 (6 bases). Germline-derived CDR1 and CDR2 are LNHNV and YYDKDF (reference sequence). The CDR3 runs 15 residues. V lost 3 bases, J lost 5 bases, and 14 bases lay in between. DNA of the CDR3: TGTGCCACCAGCAGTCACGGTGCAGGGGATCAGCCCCAGCATTTT. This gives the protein CATSSHGAGDQPQHF.

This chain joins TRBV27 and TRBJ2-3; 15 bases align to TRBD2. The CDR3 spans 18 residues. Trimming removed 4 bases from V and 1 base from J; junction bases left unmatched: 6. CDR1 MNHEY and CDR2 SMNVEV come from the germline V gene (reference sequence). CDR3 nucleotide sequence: TGTGCCAGCAGTTCGGGGACTAGCGGGAGGATAGGCACAGATACGCAGTATTTT. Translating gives CASSSGTSGRIGTDTQYF.

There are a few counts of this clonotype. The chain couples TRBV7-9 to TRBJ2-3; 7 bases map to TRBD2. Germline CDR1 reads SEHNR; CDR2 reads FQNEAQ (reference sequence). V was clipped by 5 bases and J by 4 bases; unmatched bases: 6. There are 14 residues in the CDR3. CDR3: CASSPSAGADTQYF. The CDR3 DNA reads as TGTGCCAGCAGCCCCTCCGCGGGGGCAGATACGCAGTATTTT.

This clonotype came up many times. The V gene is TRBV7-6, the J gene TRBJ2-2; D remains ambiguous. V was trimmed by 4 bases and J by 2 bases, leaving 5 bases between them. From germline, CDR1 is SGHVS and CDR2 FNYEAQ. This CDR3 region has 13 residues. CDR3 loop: CASSSLNTGELFF. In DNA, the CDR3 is TGTGCCAGCAGCTCTCTTAACACCGGGGAGCTGTTTTTT.

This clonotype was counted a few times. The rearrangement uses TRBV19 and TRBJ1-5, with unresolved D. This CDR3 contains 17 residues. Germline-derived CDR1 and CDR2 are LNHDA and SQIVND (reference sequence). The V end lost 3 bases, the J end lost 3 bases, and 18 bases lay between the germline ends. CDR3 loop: CASSILYRVNFNQPQHF. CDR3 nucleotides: TGTGCCAGTAGTATCCTCTACAGAGTTAACTTCAATCAGCCCCAGCATTTT.

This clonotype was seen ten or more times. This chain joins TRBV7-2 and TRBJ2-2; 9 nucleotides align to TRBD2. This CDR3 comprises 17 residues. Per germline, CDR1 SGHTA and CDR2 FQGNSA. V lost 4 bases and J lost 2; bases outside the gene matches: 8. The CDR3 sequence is CASSSRALAGNTGELFF. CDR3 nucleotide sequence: TGTGCCAGCAGCTCCCGGGCGCTAGCGGGAAACACCGGGGAGCTGTTTTTT. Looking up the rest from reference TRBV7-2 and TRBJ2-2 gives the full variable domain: GAGVSQSPSNKVTEKGKDVELRCDPISGHTALYWYRQSLGQGLEFLIYFQGNSAPDKSGLPSDRFSAERTGGSVSTLTIQRTQQEDSAVYLCASSSRALAGNTGELFFGEGSRLTVL.

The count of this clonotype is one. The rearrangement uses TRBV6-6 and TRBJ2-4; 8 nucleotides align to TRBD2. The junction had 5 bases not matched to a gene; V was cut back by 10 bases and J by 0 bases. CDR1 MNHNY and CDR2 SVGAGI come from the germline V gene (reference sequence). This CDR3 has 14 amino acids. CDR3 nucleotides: TGTGCCACCGAGCGGGAGCAAGCCAAAAACATTCAGTACTTC. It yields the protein CATEREQAKNIQYF.